Presented here are 13 T cell receptor beta chains from one specimen sequenced in a study of T cell clones after liver transplantation. Repertoires were generated with immunoSEQ multiplex PCR, while TCRdb's copy carries only in-frame clones and drops some. The sample lists around 110,000 clones, around nine tenths occurring once. The sequenced sample was CD4+ T cells from blood, obtained 12 months after liver transplant. The receptors here all came from a human patient who received a liver transplant. Certain T cells may be donor cells from the graft.

The rearrangement joins TRBV19 to TRBJ2-1; 7 nucleotides match TRBD1. The ends lost 6 bases at V and 4 bases at J; junction bases unmatched: 3. The CDR3 length is 13 residues. Germline CDR1 is LNHDA and CDR2 is SQIVND (reference sequence). In DNA form, the CDR3 reads TGTGCCAGTAGCAACAGGGGATACAATGAGCAGTTCTTC. Protein: CASSNRGYNEQFF.

The CDR3 loop reads CASSVGTGEYTIYF. In nucleotides, the CDR3 is TGTGCCAGCAGCGTGGGAACAGGGGAGTACACCATATATTTT. The chain carries TRBV9 and TRBJ1-3, with TRBD1 matching 7 bases. CDR3 length: 14 residues. V lost 2 bases and J lost 8; bases outside the gene matches: 7. Germline V CDR1 and CDR2: SGDLS, YYNGEE.

This sequence joins TRBV6-1 and TRBJ2-3; 8 bases are a match to TRBD1. The V gene end was trimmed by 4 bases and the J gene end by 5 bases; junction bases not matched to a gene: 5. This CDR3 region has 14 residues. Germline V gives CDR1 MNHNS, CDR2 SASEGT. The CDR3 loop reads CASSAQDREDTQYF. For the CDR3, the DNA is TGTGCCAGCAGTGCACAGGACAGGGAAGATACGCAGTATTTT.

The gene calls are TRBV6-1 and TRBJ1-1; D is ambiguous. V lost 4 bases to trimming and J lost 1 base, with 10 bases between them. The CDR3 spans 14 residues. Germline V gene sequence: CDR1 MNHNS, CDR2 SASEGT. The CDR3: CASSAVSGNTEAFF. The CDR3 bases are TGTGCCAGCAGTGCTGTTTCGGGGAACACTGAAGCTTTCTTT.

The V gene is TRBV6-1, the J gene TRBJ2-7, with D unclear. V was trimmed by 4 bases and J by 2 bases, leaving 18 bases between them. Germline V gives CDR1 MNHNS, CDR2 SASEGT. This CDR3 has 16 residues. The CDR3 bases are TGTGCCAGCAGTGCCGCCCATGGATTCCAAACCTACGAGCAGTACTTC. It codes for CASSAAHGFQTYEQYF.

V usage is TRBV7-9 and J usage is TRBJ2-2, with D possibly being TRBD2 (5 bases). CDR3 length: 16 amino acids. Germline V CDR1 and CDR2: SEHNR, FQNEAQ (reference sequence). Deletions cut 1 base from V and 6 bases from J, with 15 bases between. Here the CDR3 reads CASSLGPKVGAGELFF. The DNA for the CDR3 is TGTGCCAGCAGCTTAGGACCGAAAGTCGGGGCCGGGGAGCTGTTTTTT.

This clone was detected only once. The gene calls are TRBV19 and TRBJ2-3; 11 bases match TRBD2. CDR1 and CDR2 (germline): LNHDA, SQIVND (reference sequence). Losses at the gene ends were 6 bases for V and 0 bases for J; bases not matched to a gene: 2. The CDR3 consists of 15 residues. The CDR3 loop is CASSRTSGSTDTQYF. The CDR3 nucleotides are TGTGCCAGTAGCCGGACTAGCGGGAGCACAGATACGCAGTATTTT. The full variable domain, completed using reference TRBV19 and TRBJ2-3, is DGGITQSPKYLFRKEGQNVTLSCEQNLNHDAMYWYRQDPGQGLRLIYYSQIVNDFQKGDIAEGYSVSREKKESFPLTVTSAQKNPTAFYLCASSRTSGSTDTQYFGPGTRLTVL.

The rearrangement links TRBV10-3 to TRBJ2-3; the D gene is possibly TRBD1 (6 bases). V was pared by 4 bases and J by 1 base, with 12 bases between. CDR1 ENHRY and CDR2 SYGVKD come from the germline V gene. This CDR3 contains 15 residues. CDR3 loop: CAISGQGTRTDTQYF. CDR3 bases: TGTGCCATCAGTGGTCAGGGGACACGCACAGATACGCAGTATTTT.

V is TRBV28 and J is TRBJ1-4; D gene unclear. Trimming left V 6 bases short and J 5 bases short, with 16 bases between. The germline CDR1 and CDR2 sequences are MDHEN and SYDVKM. This CDR3 spans 15 amino acids. Here the CDR3 DNA reads TGTGCCAGCAGCCTCGACGGCCGCAGCAATGAAAAACTGTTTTTT. Its translation: CASSLDGRSNEKLFF.

The V and J genes are TRBV15 and TRBJ1-4; D not certain. The germline V gene has CDR1 LNHNV and CDR2 YYDKDF (reference sequence). V was shortened by 3 bases and J by 4 bases, with 12 bases between the two germline ends. This CDR3 spans 15 amino acids. DNA of the CDR3: TGTGCCACCAGCAGGATAGGGAGCGGTAATGAAAAACTGTTTTTT. Its translation: CATSRIGSGNEKLFF.

This sequence joins TRBV4-3 and TRBJ2-3, with 8 bases matching TRBD2. Germline-derived CDR1 and CDR2 are LGHNA and YSLEER. The CDR3 runs to 15 residues. With 3 bases clipped from V and 3 bases from J, the junction kept 5 bases outside the gene matches. The CDR3 loop is CASSQNLAGTDTQYF. DNA for the CDR3: TGCGCCAGCAGCCAGAACCTAGCGGGTACAGATACGCAGTATTTT.

The V gene is TRBV4-3, the J gene TRBJ2-3; D is unclear. CDR1 is LGHNA and CDR2 is YSLEER in the germline V gene. The CDR3 length is 14 residues. The V end was cut by 3 bases, the J end by 1 base, with 8 bases between. DNA of the CDR3: TGCGCCAGCAGCCAGGGATTTCGCACAGATACGCAGTATTTT. It codes for CASSQGFRTDTQYF.

The V gene is TRBV5-1, the J gene TRBJ2-7; no clear D gene. Per germline, CDR1 SGHRS and CDR2 YFSETQ. CDR3 length equals 15 residues. Trimming left V 1 base short and J 3 bases short, with 14 bases between. The CDR3 reads CASSLRAASNYEQYF. CDR3 in DNA: TGCGCCAGCAGCTTGAGGGCAGCCTCGAACTACGAGCAGTACTTC.